The T cell receptor beta chain under discussion was sequenced for a study of cytomegalovirus exposure and HLA in healthy donors. Study at large: Samples from HLA-typed donors yielded around 79 million unique TCRs in an early data release.

As concerns this clone: No antigen is known for it.

General study points: According to the study, roughly 180 TCR beta chains were cytomegalovirus-associated.

The CDR3 runs to 16 residues. Primers: 60 Vbeta forward and 13 Jbeta reverse. Using immunoSEQ multiplex PCR, the repertoire was profiled, and TCRdb retains in-frame clones only, with some absent. In the table there are almost 85,000 clones, around 78% of which are singletons. The V call is TRBV21-1, the J call TRBJ2-7; the table's TRBD1 call for D was not verified on the DNA. TRBV21-1 is a pseudogene segment. The sequence derives from a male donor in good health and CMV-seropositive. Sequenced: PBMCs. CDR3 DNA sequence: TGTGCCAGCAGCAAAGTACGGACAGGGGACGCCTACGAGCAGTACTTC. Encoded protein: CASSKVRTGDAYEQYF.